One sample yielded the 29 T cell receptor beta chains listed below, sequenced in a study of regulatory T cells in long-lasting Graves disease. Stated time point: newly diagnosed GD, antithyroid drugs for less than 3 months. Generation of the TCR library employed RNA extracted from PBMCs. TCR beta libraries were built with iRepertoire HTBI primers and Arm-PCR of CDR3 regions. TCRdb redid the calling of the multiplex PCR reads with MiXCR, one entry per CDR3 protein. Of a few hundred thousand distinct CDR3 sequences in the sample, 15% to 20% are singletons; the top ten hold just under 30%. The sample also formed part of further work on T cells in Graves' hyperthyroidism and ophthalmopathy.

The source was peripheral blood mononuclear cells (PBMCs), collected at new diagnosis, from a patient treated with antithyroid drugs. Source of these receptors: a man aged 40-55 years with Graves disease.

At least ten counts were recorded for this clonotype. The chain is built from TRBV5-6 and TRBJ2-3; TRBD1 agrees at 12 bases. The germline V gene has CDR1 SGHDT and CDR2 YYEEEE. V was pared by 4 bases and J by 2 bases, with 8 bases of the junction left unmatched. The CDR3 spans 17 residues. The CDR3 region is CASSPRDRGQATDTQYF. The CDR3 DNA reads as TGTGCCAGCAGCCCTAGGGACAGGGGGCAGGCCACAGATACGCAGTATTTT.

This clonotype was found once. This sequence joins TRBV24-1 and TRBJ1-1; TRBD1 might be the D (5 bases). V shed 5 bases and J shed 1 base, with 16 bases lying between them. The CDR3 is 16 residues long. Germline CDR1 and CDR2: KGHDR and SFDVKD. The CDR3 loop reads CATSVTSGGGNTEAFF. The CDR3 bases are TGTGCCACCAGTGTGACTAGCGGGGGGGGGAACACTGAAGCTTTCTTT.

V gene TRBV6-1 combines with J gene TRBJ2-5; a weak D match, TRBD1 (6 bases). Germline CDR1 reads MNHNS; CDR2 reads SASEGT. Trimming cost V 5 bases and J 3 bases, with 19 bases left between them. CDR3 length equals 16 residues. The CDR3 DNA is TGTGCCAGCAGTAATCCCGGGACATCCGGAGAAGAGACCCAGTACTTC. Its protein product is CASSNPGTSGEETQYF.

This clonotype was picked up many times. The chain carries TRBV5-6 and TRBJ2-3, with 8 positions matching TRBD1. CDR1 and CDR2 from the germline V gene are SGHDT and YYEEEE. This CDR3 comprises 16 residues. V gave up 4 bases and J gave up 5 bases; unmatched junction bases: 12. In nucleotides, the CDR3 is TGTGCCAGCAGCGGTGGGCAGGGGGCATTTGGAGATACGCAGTATTTT. Amino acids: CASSGGQGAFGDTQYF.

Ten or more counts support this clonotype. V usage is TRBV7-9 and J usage is TRBJ2-5; tentative D call: TRBD1 (6 bases). Germline assignment: CDR1 SEHNR and CDR2 FQNEAQ (reference sequence). Trimming removed 1 base at V and 3 bases at J, with 9 bases between. This CDR3 is 14 amino acids long. The CDR3 is CASSLVGGEETQYF. The CDR3 coding sequence is TGTGCCAGCAGCTTAGTTGGGGGCGAAGAGACCCAGTACTTC.

This clonotype showed up many times. The genes are TRBV30 and TRBJ1-2, with D possibly being TRBD1 (5 bases). The CDR3 extends over 11 amino acids. The V gene's germline CDR1 is GTSNPN and CDR2 SVGIG (reference sequence). V was pared by 3 bases and J by 7 bases, with 9 bases between. Written as DNA, the CDR3 is TGTGCCTGGAGCCAGGGTGGTGGCTACACCTTC. Translated: CAWSQGGGYTF.

This clonotype was found many times. This chain links TRBV18 with TRBJ1-1, with D unresolved. CDR1 is KGHSH and CDR2 is LQKENI in the germline V gene. V gave up 3 bases and J gave up 2 bases, with 16 bases separating them. The CDR3 is 16 amino acids. The CDR3 nucleotides read TGTGCCAGCTCACCGAATTTTGAACCGCGAAACACTGAAGCTTTCTTT. This encodes CASSPNFEPRNTEAFF.

The table lists this clonotype with a few counts. The V call is TRBV15, the J call TRBJ2-1; 8 bases agree with TRBD2. Germline CDR1 reads LNHNV; CDR2 reads YYDKDF (reference sequence). Unmatched junction bases numbered 9, after V lost 2 bases and J lost 3 bases. The CDR3 has 17 residues. Here the CDR3 DNA reads TGTGCCACCAGCAGATCGTACGGGGGGGGGAACTACAATGAGCAGTTCTTC. Its protein product is CATSRSYGGGNYNEQFF.

This clonotype was counted ten times or more. V is TRBV28 and J is TRBJ2-7; D unclear. There are 14 residues in the CDR3. V was cut by 6 bases and J by 1 base, with 13 bases left in between. Germline loops: CDR1 MDHEN, CDR2 SYDVKM. CDR3 in DNA: TGTGCCAGCAGCCGAATCACAGTTTCCTACGAGCAGTACTTC. Translating it yields CASSRITVSYEQYF.

The chain combines TRBV6-1 with TRBJ1-5; D may be TRBD1 (5 bases). Germline V gene data show CDR1 as MNHNS and CDR2 as SASEGT. Between the trimmed V and J ends, which lost 8 bases and 2 bases, there was a span of 10 bases. The CDR3 consists of 13 residues. The CDR3 bases are TGTGCCAGCGACCGGGACGGCAATCAGCCCCAGCATTTT. Its protein product is CASDRDGNQPQHF.

About this clonotype: It may be a read error: a sequence one base away is much more abundant. The J gene is TRBJ1-1, the V gene TRBV13; D not certain. CDR1 and CDR2 (germline): PRHDT, FYEKMQ (reference sequence). The CDR3 is made up of 14 amino acids. This CDR3 reads CASSFFTARTDAFF. In DNA, the CDR3 is TGTGCCAGCAGCTTTTTTACCGCAAGGACTGACGCTTTCTTT.

In this sample, this clonotype turned up a few times. In DNA, the CDR3 is TGTGCCATCAGTGAAGGTACTAGCGGGGGGGCCGGAGATACGCAGTATTTT. Translated: CAISEGTSGGAGDTQYF. V is TRBV10-3 and J is TRBJ2-3; 13 bases are shared with TRBD2. V dropped 3 bases and J dropped 5; count of bases not matched to a gene: 8. The CDR3 is 17 amino acids. Germline CDR1 and CDR2: ENHRY and SYGVKD.

The chain recombines TRBV2 with TRBJ2-4; possibly TRBD1 for D (6 bases). The CDR3 has 15 residues. V dropped 6 bases and J dropped 0 bases, with 12 bases sitting between them. Per germline, CDR1 SNHLY and CDR2 FYNNEI. The CDR3 DNA reads as TGTGCCAGCAGGCCAGGGGAACTAGCCAAAAACATTCAGTACTTC. Amino acid sequence: CASRPGELAKNIQYF.

This chain links TRBV7-2 with TRBJ2-3; D ambiguous. CDR1 is SGHTA and CDR2 is FQGNSA in the germline V gene. The length of the CDR3 is 13 residues. V lost 4 bases, J lost 3 bases, and 8 bases lay in between. In nucleotides, the CDR3 is TGTGCCAGCAGCTCGCGACCAACAGATACGCAGTATTTT. Protein product: CASSSRPTDTQYF.

The genes are TRBV28 and TRBJ2-1; 9 bases fit TRBD2. The CDR3 is made up of 14 amino acids. V was pared by 3 bases and J by 7 bases, with 4 bases of the junction left unmatched. Germline values: CDR1 MDHEN, CDR2 SYDVKM. The CDR3 spells CASSFPAGGNEQFF. The CDR3 bases are TGTGCCAGCAGTTTTCCCGCGGGGGGGAATGAGCAGTTCTTC.

The chain recombines TRBV7-9 with TRBJ2-7; 11 bases are a match to TRBD1. This CDR3 has 14 amino acids. With 10 bases clipped from V and 5 bases from J, the junction kept 10 bases outside the gene matches. Germline V lookup: CDR1 SEHNR, CDR2 FQNEAQ (reference sequence). CDR3 protein: CAITPGTGGHEQYF. CDR3 nucleotides: TGTGCCATCACCCCCGGGACAGGGGGGCACGAGCAGTACTTC.

The table lists this clonotype with many counts. The chain joins TRBV6-5 to TRBJ1-5; D uncertain. The V gene's germline CDR1 is MNHEY and CDR2 SVGAGI. Trimming took 4 bases from V and 1 from J, leaving 14 bases between them. This CDR3 is 16 amino acids long. The CDR3 loop is CASSSLRVRSNQPQHF. DNA of the CDR3: TGTGCCAGCAGTTCTCTCCGGGTAAGGAGCAATCAGCCCCAGCATTTT.

Many counts were recorded for this clonotype. The genes are TRBV5-1 and TRBJ2-1, with 13 nucleotides matching TRBD2. Germline CDR1 SGHRS, CDR2 YFSETQ. The CDR3 is 16 amino acids. The V gene end was trimmed by 4 bases and the J gene end by 3 bases; junction bases not matched to a gene: 4. CDR3 DNA sequence: TGCGCCAGCAGCCACGGACTAGCGGGGGACTACAATGAGCAGTTCTTC. Its translation is CASSHGLAGDYNEQFF.

This clonotype has a count of ten or more. The rearrangement joins TRBV20-1 to TRBJ2-2; 8 nucleotides align to TRBD2. This CDR3 has 14 residues. J gave up 4 bases and V 5 bases, and 6 bases lay outside the gene matches. Per germline, CDR1 DFQATT and CDR2 SNEGSKA (reference sequence). CDR3 amino acids: CSAGSAGGTGELFF. The CDR3 nucleotides are TGCAGTGCTGGCTCCGCGGGGGGCACCGGGGAGCTGTTTTTT.

This clonotype has ten or more counts. V is TRBV28 and J is TRBJ2-3, with TRBD1 matching 9 bases. The CDR3 length is 18 residues. Germline lookup yields CDR1 MDHEN and CDR2 SYDVKM. J gave up 2 bases and V 1 base, and 10 bases lay outside the gene matches. CDR3 protein: CASSLSKLWDRDTDTQYF. CDR3 coding DNA: TGTGCCAGCAGTTTATCCAAGCTCTGGGACAGGGACACAGATACGCAGTATTTT.

At least ten counts were recorded for this clonotype. The chain combines TRBV28 with TRBJ2-7; TRBD1 aligns across 7 bases. Germline lookup yields CDR1 MDHEN and CDR2 SYDVKM. The CDR3 covers 14 residues. V lost 7 bases and J lost 2; bases outside the gene matches: 8. The CDR3 here is CASTSGQVPYEQYF. CDR3 DNA sequence: TGTGCCAGCACCTCAGGACAGGTTCCCTACGAGCAGTACTTC.

This clonotype was recorded a few times. The chain uses TRBV9 and TRBJ1-1; no clear D gene. Trimming removed 0 bases from V and 0 bases from J, with 12 bases in between. From germline, CDR1 is SGDLS and CDR2 YYNGEE. This CDR3 region has 16 residues. The CDR3 region has the DNA TGTGCCAGCAGCGTAGGGGTCAGTAGCATGAACACTGAAGCTTTCTTT. Translation: CASSVGVSSMNTEAFF.

The chain recombines TRBV6-2 or TRBV6-3 with TRBJ2-6; D is perhaps TRBD2 (6 bases). Germline CDR1 and CDR2: MNHEY and SVGEGT. V gave up 3 bases and J gave up 8 bases, with 8 bases separating them. The CDR3 totals 13 residues. The CDR3 sequence: CASSYWDSNVLTF. CDR3 nucleotides: TGTGCCAGCAGTTATTGGGACTCCAACGTCCTGACTTTC.

The chain uses TRBV5-7 and TRBJ1-2; D not certain. TRBV5-7 is classed as an ORF, of uncertain function. With 4 bases removed from V and 0 bases from J, the gap between germline ends came to 7 bases. CDR3 size: 13 residues. The CDR3 loop is CASSAGSNYGYTF. The CDR3 nucleotides are TGTGCCAGCAGCGCCGGGTCTAACTATGGCTACACCTTC.

This clonotype has at least ten counts. The chain has TRBV9 and TRBJ2-7; TRBD1 aligns across 9 bases. Germline V lookup: CDR1 SGDLS, CDR2 YYNGEE. The CDR3 consists of 14 residues. Losses at the gene ends were 4 bases for V and 4 bases for J; bases not matched to a gene: 6. For the CDR3, the DNA is TGTGCCAGCAGCCAAATGGACAGGGGTTACGAGCAGTACTTC. Its protein product is CASSQMDRGYEQYF.

This clonotype was seen repeatedly, ten times or more. V gene TRBV7-2 combines with J gene TRBJ2-5, with 9 bases that match TRBD2. Germline V gene sequence: CDR1 SGHTA, CDR2 FQGNSA. Trimming took 5 bases from V and 6 from J; bases not matched to a gene: 10. This CDR3 comprises 15 residues. The CDR3, as DNA: TGTGCCAGCAGCCGCGGGGGGGGGATGGTACAGACCCAGTACTTC. Translated: CASSRGGGMVQTQYF. Supplemented by reference TRBV7-2 and TRBJ2-5, the full variable domain reads GAGVSQSPSNKVTEKGKDVELRCDPISGHTALYWYRQSLGQGLEFLIYFQGNSAPDKSGLPSDRFSAERTGGSVSTLTIQRTQQEDSAVYLCASSRGGGMVQTQYFGPGTRLLVL.

About this clonotype: A much larger clone lies one base from this, so it may be a read error. The conserved phenylalanine or tryptophan is not found at the CDR3 terminus, so this likely reflects a read error. The chain combines TRBV28 with TRBJ1-4; a weak D match, TRBD1 (5 bases). This CDR3 contains 11 residues. Trimming pared 5 bases from V and 12 bases from J, leaving 10 bases between. Germline CDR1 is MDHEN and CDR2 is SYDVKM. CDR3 loop: CASSPPGQLFS. CDR3 in DNA: TGTGCCAGCAGTCCGCCGGGACAACTGTTTTCT.

The genes are TRBV11-2 and TRBJ1-4, with 8 bases that match TRBD1. Germline V lookup: CDR1 SGHAT, CDR2 FQNNGV. The CDR3 length is 16 residues. J lost 2 bases, V lost 0 bases, and 2 bases had no gene match. DNA of the CDR3: TGTGCCAGCAGCTTAGAATGGACAGGGACTAATGAAAAACTGTTTTTT. Residues: CASSLEWTGTNEKLFF.

This clonotype has only a few counts. The chain employs TRBV20-1 and TRBJ2-1; 12 nucleotides line up with TRBD2. The V gene end was trimmed by 1 base and the J gene end by 4 bases; junction bases not matched to a gene: 14. The CDR3 extends over 19 amino acids. In germline, CDR1 is DFQATT, CDR2 SNEGSKA (reference sequence). The CDR3 loop reads CSARGLAGALGEIYNEQFF. The CDR3 DNA reads TGCAGTGCTAGAGGACTAGCGGGGGCCCTGGGGGAGATATACAATGAGCAGTTCTTC.